Given below is one TCR beta chain in context. Its specificity is unknown. Only in-frame clones appear in the TCRdb table, and some are missing; sequencing was by immunoSEQ multiplex PCR. This sample has hundreds of thousands of clones, with over 65% found just once. Germline V gene lookup returns CDR1 KGHSH and CDR2 LQKENI. The V and J ends lost 3 bases and 4 bases, in that order; junction bases with no gene match: 7. The CDR3 totals 16 residues. This sample was taken from a study of shared clonotypes between healthy human individuals. Study-level results: Rarefaction showed that sequencing of sorted subsets was incomplete (despite large depth).

The sequence was collected from a woman younger than 45 in good health. Source material: memory CD4+ T cells sorted from blood. Stated subset: CD45RA-negative fraction. This chain joins TRBV18 and TRBJ2-1, with TRBD2 identical over 9 bases. CDR3 in DNA: TGTGCCAGCTCACCGCTTGAGACTAGCGGATACAATGAGCAGTTCTTC. It encodes CASSPLETSGYNEQFF.